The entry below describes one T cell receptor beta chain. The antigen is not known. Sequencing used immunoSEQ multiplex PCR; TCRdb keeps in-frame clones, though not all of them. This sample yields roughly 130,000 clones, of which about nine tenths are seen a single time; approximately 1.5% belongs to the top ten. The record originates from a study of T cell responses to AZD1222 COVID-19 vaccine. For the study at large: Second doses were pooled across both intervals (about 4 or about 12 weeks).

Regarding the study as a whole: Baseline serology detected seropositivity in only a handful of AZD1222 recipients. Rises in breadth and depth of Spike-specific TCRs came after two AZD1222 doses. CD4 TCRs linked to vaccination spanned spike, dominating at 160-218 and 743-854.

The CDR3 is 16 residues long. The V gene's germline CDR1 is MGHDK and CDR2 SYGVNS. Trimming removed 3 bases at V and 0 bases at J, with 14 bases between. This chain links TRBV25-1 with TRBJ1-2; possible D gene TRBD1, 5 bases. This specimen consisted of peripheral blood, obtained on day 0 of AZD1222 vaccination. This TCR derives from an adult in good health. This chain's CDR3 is CASSEGGTVANYGYTF. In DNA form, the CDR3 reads TGTGCCAGCAGTGAGGGCGGGACGGTAGCTAACTATGGCTACACCTTC.